The 19 T cell receptor beta chains in this list originate from one sample, sequenced in a study of T cell responses to AZD1222 COVID-19 vaccine. TCRdb's copy holds only in-frame clones and misses some; the assay was immunoSEQ multiplex PCR. Altogether about 55,000 clones are present, 70% to 90% being singletons, with the ten largest covering 3.9%. Specimen: peripheral blood, collected on day 0 of AZD1222 vaccination. The receptors shown here come from an adult in good health.

The V and J genes are TRBV6-6 and TRBJ1-1; D unresolved. CDR3 length: 11 amino acids. V was trimmed by 6 bases and J by 6 bases, leaving 8 bases between them. The germline gives CDR1 MNHNY, CDR2 SVGAGI (reference sequence). The CDR3 sequence is CASSTAAEAFF. CDR3 nucleotides: TGTGCCAGCAGCACAGCGGCTGAAGCTTTCTTT.

The chain employs TRBV7-9 and TRBJ1-4, with D uncertain. Per germline, CDR1 SEHNR and CDR2 FQNEAQ (reference sequence). Between the trimmed V and J ends, which lost 2 bases and 2 bases, there was a span of 6 bases. The CDR3 consists of 14 residues. For the CDR3, the DNA is TGTGCCAGCAGCTTACGGGAGACTAATGAAAAACTGTTTTTT. Amino acid sequence: CASSLRETNEKLFF.

The chain couples TRBV6-5 to TRBJ1-5; 7 positions match TRBD1. Trimming cost V 6 bases and J 7 bases; bases outside gene matches: 6. From germline, CDR1 is MNHEY and CDR2 SVGAGI. The CDR3 has 13 amino acids. CDR3 amino acids: CASSPNRGQPQHF. DNA for the CDR3: TGTGCCAGCAGCCCCAACAGGGGCCAGCCCCAGCATTTT.

V gene TRBV11-2 combines with J gene TRBJ2-3; 9 bases agree with TRBD1. This CDR3 region has 14 residues. V shed 6 bases, J shed 7 bases, and the junction held 8 bases outside the gene matches. Germline CDR1 and CDR2: SGHAT and FQNNGV. CDR3 region: CASRTGQGGNTQYF. The CDR3 region has the DNA TGTGCCAGCAGGACGGGACAGGGTGGAAATACGCAGTATTTT.

The J gene is TRBJ2-7, the V gene TRBV7-9, with TRBD1 matching over 10 bases. Germline CDR1 is SEHNR and CDR2 is FQNEAQ (reference sequence). This CDR3 is 14 amino acids long. Unmatched junction bases numbered 1, after V lost 3 bases and J lost 2 bases. The DNA of the CDR3 is TGTGCCAGCAGCTTTGGGACAGGGGCCTACGAGCAGTACTTC. This gives the protein CASSFGTGAYEQYF.

J is TRBJ2-5 and V is TRBV9; D might be TRBD2 (5 bases). The CDR3 contains 15 residues. Germline loops: CDR1 SGDLS, CDR2 YYNGEE. Trimming left V 4 bases short and J 5 bases short, with 18 bases between. The CDR3 region has the DNA TGTGCCAGCAGCAAACGGGATCGGGCCGGGGAGACCCAGTACTTC. Protein sequence: CASSKRDRAGETQYF.

The chain is built from TRBV7-6 and TRBJ1-6; D is perhaps TRBD1 (5 bases). The CDR3 contains 17 residues. Germline assignment: CDR1 SGHVS and CDR2 FNYEAQ. Trimming took off 5 bases at V and 4 bases at J, with 18 bases between the two ends. DNA of the CDR3: TGTGCCAGCAGCCCAAATCAGGGATGGTCATATAATTCACCCCTCCACTTT. It encodes CASSPNQGWSYNSPLHF.

This clone was picked up one time. V gene TRBV7-2 combines with J gene TRBJ2-2, with D possibly being TRBD2 (5 bases). This CDR3 has 14 residues. V lost 4 bases and J lost 4, with 10 bases in between. CDR1 SGHTA and CDR2 FQGNSA come from the germline V gene. The CDR3 DNA sequence: TGTGCCAGCAGCTCGAGGGTTGGCACCGGGGAGCTGTTTTTT. The encoded protein is CASSSRVGTGELFF. The complete variable domain, with remaining parts taken from reference TRBV7-2 and TRBJ2-2, reads GAGVSQSPSNKVTEKGKDVELRCDPISGHTALYWYRQSLGQGLEFLIYFQGNSAPDKSGLPSDRFSAERTGGSVSTLTIQRTQQEDSAVYLCASSSRVGTGELFFGEGSRLTVL.

The J gene is TRBJ2-7, the V gene TRBV29-1; D might be TRBD1 (6 bases). Deletions cut 1 base from V and 2 bases from J, with 12 bases between. Germline CDR1 reads SQVTM; CDR2 reads ANQGSEA. The CDR3 contains 14 residues. The chain's CDR3 is CSVEGGQETYEQYF. Written as DNA, the CDR3 is TGCAGCGTTGAAGGGGGGCAGGAAACCTACGAGCAGTACTTC.

CDR3 in amino acids: CASSPGGSGYNEQFF. CDR3 sequence (DNA): TGTGCCAGCAGTCCTGGGGGTTCGGGGTACAATGAGCAGTTCTTC. The V and J genes are TRBV28 and TRBJ2-1; D possibly matches TRBD1 or TRBD2 (5 bases each). This CDR3 has 15 amino acids. From germline, CDR1 is MDHEN and CDR2 SYDVKM. The V and J ends lost 5 bases and 4 bases respectively, with 15 bases between them.

The V gene is TRBV15, the J gene TRBJ1-1; D not resolved. The germline CDR1 and CDR2 sequences are LNHNV and YYDKDF (reference sequence). This CDR3 has 13 residues. The V end was cut by 2 bases, the J end by 8 bases, with 12 bases between. The CDR3: CATSRLRGGEAFF. The CDR3 DNA sequence: TGTGCCACCAGCAGACTCAGAGGAGGGGAAGCTTTCTTT.

This clone was counted a single time. This rearrangement joins TRBV18 to TRBJ1-1, with D hard to call. This CDR3 has 13 residues. The germline gives CDR1 KGHSH, CDR2 LQKENI. V was pared by 4 bases and J by 1 base, with 7 bases between. CDR3 DNA: TGTGCCAGCTCACTGACACCGAACACTGAAGCTTTCTTT. Its protein product is CASSLTPNTEAFF.

CDR3 in DNA: TGTGCCAGCAGCTTAACAGGGGTCGGTGGGGAGCTGTTTTTT. Translating gives CASSLTGVGGELFF. This chain connects TRBV5-6 to TRBJ2-2; 7 positions agree with TRBD1. The CDR3 sequence is 14 residues long. Unmatched junction bases numbered 6, after V lost 2 bases and J lost 8 bases. CDR1 and CDR2 (germline): SGHDT, YYEEEE.

The chain recombines TRBV5-1 with TRBJ2-6; D is unclear. V dropped 0 bases and J dropped 3 bases, with 4 bases sitting between them. The V gene's germline CDR1 is SGHRS and CDR2 YFSETQ. CDR3 length: 14 residues. CDR3 coding DNA: TGCGCCAGCAGCTTGGGGCATGGGGCCAACGTCCTGACTTTC. This sequence encodes CASSLGHGANVLTF.

The J gene is TRBJ1-2, the V gene TRBV5-6, with no clear D. There are 11 residues in the CDR3. Germline CDR1 SGHDT, CDR2 YYEEEE. V lost 3 bases, J lost 8 bases, and 8 bases lay in between. CDR3 bases: TGTGCCAGCAGCTCACTTATCGGCTACACCTTC. Encoded protein: CASSSLIGYTF.

The chain uses TRBV6-1 and TRBJ1-5, with D perhaps TRBD1 (5 bases). Germline lookup yields CDR1 MNHNS and CDR2 SASEGT. The CDR3 is 13 amino acids. Trimming cost V 5 bases and J 4 bases, with 9 bases left between them. CDR3 in amino acids: CASSQGENQPQHF. As DNA, the CDR3 is TGTGCCAGCAGTCAGGGAGAGAATCAGCCCCAGCATTTT.

J is TRBJ2-1 and V is TRBV19; TRBD2 matches at 14 bases. Germline-derived CDR1 and CDR2 are LNHDA and SQIVND (reference sequence). This CDR3 comprises 15 residues. V lost 4 bases to trimming and J lost 4 bases; unmatched junction nucleotides: 0. The CDR3 nucleotides are TGTGCCAGTAGTAGGACTAGCGGGGGGTACAATGAGCAGTTCTTC. Its translation is CASSRTSGGYNEQFF.

This clone was recorded once. This chain joins TRBV30 and TRBJ2-1; TRBD2 matches at 9 bases. Trimming removed 5 bases from V and 7 bases from J; junction bases left unmatched: 15. Germline V gives CDR1 GTSNPN, CDR2 SVGIG (reference sequence). This CDR3 spans 16 amino acids. The CDR3 reads CAWDLSRGGGSNEQFF. Here the CDR3 DNA reads TGTGCCTGGGACCTATCGCGGGGGGGCGGTTCGAATGAGCAGTTCTTC. The full variable domain, its missing parts supplied by reference TRBV30 and TRBJ2-1, is SQTIHQWPATLVQPVGSPLSLECTVEGTSNPNLYWYRQAAGRGLQLLFYSVGIGQISSEVPQNLSASRPQDRQFILSSKKLLLSDSGFYLCAWDLSRGGGSNEQFFGPGTRLTVL.

The rearrangement uses TRBV5-4 and TRBJ2-5; 7 positions match TRBD2. The germline gives CDR1 SGHNT, CDR2 YYREEE (reference sequence). The CDR3 contains 15 residues. The V gene end was trimmed by 3 bases and the J gene end by 3 bases; junction bases not matched to a gene: 8. The CDR3 loop reads CASSSTGGGEETQYF. CDR3 sequence (DNA): TGTGCCAGCAGCTCAACTGGCGGGGGAGAAGAGACCCAGTACTTC.